This T cell receptor (beta chain) was documented in a study of control samples from healthy donors and cancer patients (dated by TCRdb to 2019 to 2021). CDR1 and CDR2, looked up from the germline V gene (reference sequence), are LNHDA and SQIVND. Inclusive of the bounding cysteine and phenylalanine, the CDR3 is 13 residues long. Only the CDR3 DNA is retained, 39 bases long and in frame from the first base. The V end loses 3 bases and the J end loses 3 bases, and a stretch of 8 bases separates them. Library preparation employed the immunoSEQ multiplex PCR assay. Sourced from immuneACCESS, this table was stored by TCRdb with only in-frame sequences that have V and J called. A share of the clones is absent; for the studies checked, an unresolved V gene accounts for under half, and the remainder has no known explanation. The sample yields about 160,000 clones; roughly 95% were counted once. 0.85% to 1.3% of the sample comes from the top ten.

On this clone: The antigen this receptor binds is unknown. Base qualities are missing; no much larger clone stands one base away.

The V and J segments used are TRBV19 and TRBJ1-1; the D segment cannot be called with confidence. The TCR was taken from a woman younger than 45 in good health. The sample comprised blood. This receptor carries the CDR3 CASSMGSYTEAFF. The DNA sequence is TGTGCCAGTAGTATGGGAAGTTACACTGAAGCTTTCTTT.